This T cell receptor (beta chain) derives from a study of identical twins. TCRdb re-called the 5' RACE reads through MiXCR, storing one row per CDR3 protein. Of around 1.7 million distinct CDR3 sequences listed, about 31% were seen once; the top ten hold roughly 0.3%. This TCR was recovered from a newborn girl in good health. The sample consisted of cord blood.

The CDR3, as DNA: TGTGCCAGCAGCCAAGAGGGGGGGAACACCGGGGAGCTGTTTTTT. This encodes CASSQEGGNTGELFF. This chain uses TRBV4-2 with TRBJ2-2; D might be TRBD2 (6 bases). CDR1 is LGHNA, CDR2 YNFKEQ, per germline. V lost 0 bases and J lost 1, with 6 bases in between. CDR3 length: 15 amino acids.